The rows below give T cell receptor beta chains drawn from one sample of a study of HIV-infected children after antiretroviral therapy interruption. TCRdb re-called the 3' RACE reads with MiXCR, one entry per CDR3 protein. This table holds around 40,000 distinct CDR3 sequences, just over 6.5% found once. Sequenced material: CD45RA+ CD4+ T cells from PBMCs, pooled from several time points, taken from a donor given antiretroviral therapy, either interrupted or continuous. Receptor source: a pool of human donors with HIV. Each CDR3 is given with its conserved first and last residue. A D gene is named only where the DNA matches it firmly. Some rows have no size entry. The others give once, few or many, or a class for an expanded clone.

d_gene	v_gene	abundance	j_gene	CDR3nt	CDR3aa
-	TRBV9	few	TRBJ2-3	TGTGCCAGCAGCGTAGATAGGGCGTCCCTCACAGATACGCAGTATTTT	CASSVDRASLTDTQYF
TRBD1	TRBV6-2/TRBV6-3	many	TRBJ1-5	TGTGCCAGCAGTACCCAGGGGGCCGGGCAGCCCCAGCATTTT	CASSTQGAGQPQHF
-	TRBV5-1	many	TRBJ1-1	TGCGCCAGCCAAATGGACCCGGGGGCTAACACTGAAGCTTTCTTT	CASQMDPGANTEAFF
-	TRBV5-1	-	TRBJ2-3	TGCGCCAGCAGCTCGTATCGAGATACGCAGTATTTT	CASSSYRDTQYF
TRBD2	TRBV20-1	many	TRBJ2-3	TGCAGTGCTAGAACGGGACTAGCGGAGTACACAGATACGCAGTATTTT	CSARTGLAEYTDTQYF
-	TRBV27	many	TRBJ2-3	TGTGCCAGCAGTACGGCTTTCGGCAGCACAGATACGCAGTATTTT	CASSTAFGSTDTQYF
-	TRBV20-1	-	TRBJ2-1	TGCAGTGCTAGTCGGCGGATAAGCAATGAGCAGTTCTTC	CSASRRISNEQFF
TRBD2	TRBV11-3	-	TRBJ2-3	TGTGCCAGCAGCTTAGAGTGGGGCGGGGGGGCTCCTAGCACAGATACGCAGTATTTT	CASSLEWGGGAPSTDTQYF
-	TRBV20-1	many	TRBJ2-4	TGCAGTGCTAGAGATCGGGGAGTACGGAAAAACATTCAGTACTTC	CSARDRGVRKNIQYF
-	TRBV28	many	TRBJ2-3	TGTGCCAGCAGTGCGGCCGGCCCGGGGCATACGCAGTATTTT	CASSAAGPGHTQYF
-	TRBV2	many	TRBJ1-5	TGTGCCAGCAGTGAAGGGGCAGAGAGCAATCAGCCCCAGCATTTT	CASSEGAESNQPQHF
TRBD1	TRBV6-6	few	TRBJ2-2	TGTGCCAGCAAGATGACAGGGGCGCCTCACGCGAACACCGGGGAGCTGTTTTTT	CASKMTGAPHANTGELFF
-	TRBV27	-	TRBJ1-6	TGTGCCAGTACCTTTTTGGGGGACAATTCACCCCTCCACTTT	CASTFLGDNSPLHF
-	TRBV3-1	many	TRBJ2-7	TGTGCCAGCAGCCCCGGCGGGGCCGTCGCCTACGAGCAGTACTTC	CASSPGGAVAYEQYF
TRBD1	TRBV9	many	TRBJ1-2	TGTGCCAGCAGCGTAGGGGACAGGGGTCGCGGCTACACCTTC	CASSVGDRGRGYTF
-	TRBV20-1	many	TRBJ2-7	TGCAGTGTGCCAAGTACATGGATAAAAAGCGTCCGAGGGGGCGAGCAGTACTTC	CSVPSTWIKSVRGGEQYF
TRBD1	TRBV5-1	many	TRBJ2-7	TGCGCCAGTAGGCCGGCCAGGGGGCCCCCCGAGCAGTACTTC	CASRPARGPPEQYF
-	TRBV15	few	TRBJ1-3	TGTGCCACCAGCAGAATCGGACAGGGAAACACCATATATTTT	CATSRIGQGNTIYF
TRBD1	TRBV6-2/TRBV6-3	-	TRBJ2-3	TGTGCCAGCAGTTACGGACAGGGGATTATGACAGATACGCAGTATTTT	CASSYGQGIMTDTQYF
TRBD1	TRBV24-1	few	TRBJ2-2	TGTGCCACCAGTGATTTGGGGACAGGGGCGCCCGGGGAGCTGTTTTTT	CATSDLGTGAPGELFF
-	TRBV6-2/TRBV6-3	few	TRBJ2-7	TGTGCCAGCAGTCGCGGACACCGCTACGAGCAGTACTTC	CASSRGHRYEQYF
-	TRBV5-1	many	TRBJ1-4	TGCGCCAGCAGCTTTAATCCAGGGGACGCAACTAATGAAAAACTGTTTTTT	CASSFNPGDATNEKLFF
-	TRBV28	many	TRBJ1-5	TGTGCCAGCAGTTTGAGGATCAGGGTGAGCAATCAGCCCCAGCATTTT	CASSLRIRVSNQPQHF
-	TRBV2	many	TRBJ2-3	TGTGCCAGCAGTGAAGCATGGCCGGCTAGCACAGATACGCAGTATTTT	CASSEAWPASTDTQYF
-	TRBV5-1	many	TRBJ1-5	TGCGCCAGCAGCTTGGGGGCAATGGGGTATCAGCCCCAGCATTTT	CASSLGAMGYQPQHF
TRBD2	TRBV20-1	-	TRBJ2-1	TGCAGTGCTAGCCAGGGACTAGCGGCCTACAATGAGCAGTTCTTC	CSASQGLAAYNEQFF
TRBD2	TRBV4-1	-	TRBJ2-1	TGCGCCAGCAGCCAGGGGACTAGCGGAAAAGAGCAGTTCTTC	CASSQGTSGKEQFF
TRBD2	TRBV5-1	many	TRBJ2-7	TGCGCCAGCTCCCTTAGCGGGACCTCCTACGAGCAGTACTTC	CASSLSGTSYEQYF
-	TRBV2	few	TRBJ2-7	TGTGCCAGCAGTTACCCCACAGGGAAGTACTTC	CASSYPTGKYF
TRBD1	TRBV16	many	TRBJ2-7	TGTGCCAGCAGCCAAGCAGGGGGCAGCGATGAACAGTACTTC	CASSQAGGSDEQYF
TRBD1	TRBV24-1	many	TRBJ2-7	TGTGCCACCAGTGATCCTCCGGGACAGGTGTCCTACGAGCAGTACTTC	CATSDPPGQVSYEQYF
TRBD2	TRBV18	many	TRBJ2-1	TGTGCCAGCTCACCACCGGGACTAGCGGGAGGCACCAATGAGCAGTTCTTC	CASSPPGLAGGTNEQFF
-	TRBV7-2	many	TRBJ2-5	TGTGCCAGCAGCCCGGTGGCAGAGACCCAGTACTTC	CASSPVAETQYF